The rows below give T cell receptor beta chains drawn from one sample of a study of control samples from healthy donors and cancer patients. TCRdb's table, derived via immunoSEQ multiplex PCR, lists solely in-frame clones and lacks some. This table holds about 410,000 clones, about 93% found once. The source material was PBMCs. These receptors came from a man aged 40-49 years with head and neck cancer. The CDR3 runs from the conserved cysteine through the conserved F or W. The D gene is left open where the match is weak. Where a row states a size, it is once, few, many or the class of an expanded clone; other rows omit it.

clone_size d_call j_call v_call cdr3_aa cdr3_nt
. . TRBJ2-7 TRBV30 CAWSALSYEQYF TGTGCCTGGAGTGCCCTATCCTACGAGCAGTACTTC
. . TRBJ2-7 TRBV6-5 CASSYSGAGVVGEQYF TGTGCCAGCAGTTACAGCGGGGCAGGGGTGGTGGGCGAGCAGTACTTC
. TRBD1 TRBJ2-5 TRBV7-8 CASSPEGQGPVAQYF TGTGCCAGCAGCCCGGAAGGACAGGGACCGGTGGCCCAGTACTTC
. . TRBJ2-5 TRBV6-1 CASSEGVGYQETQYF TGTGCCAGCAGTGAAGGCGTAGGATACCAAGAGACCCAGTACTTC
once TRBD2 TRBJ2-3 TRBV7-8 CASRRREADTQYF TGTGCCAGCAGAAGGCGGGAGGCAGATACGCAGTATTTT
. . TRBJ1-2 TRBV28 CASSLEFMYGYTF TGTGCCAGCAGTTTGGAGTTTATGTATGGCTACACCTTC
. . TRBJ1-2 TRBV28 CASSFGIVLQRDGYTF TGTGCCAGCAGTTTCGGTATCGTCCTTCAGAGGGATGGCTACACCTTC
. . TRBJ2-5 TRBV6-2/TRBV6-3 CASSPSRTQYF TGTGCCAGCAGCCCTTCTAGAACCCAGTACTTC
. . TRBJ1-1 TRBV27 CASTKRGSGTEAFF TGTGCCAGCACTAAACGGGGGTCGGGCACTGAAGCTTTCTTT
. . TRBJ2-3 TRBV9 CASSVLVVGDTQYF TGTGCCAGCAGCGTATTGGTGGTGGGAGATACGCAGTATTTT
. TRBD1 TRBJ1-1 TRBV7-9 CASSLGTGRNTEAFF TGTGCCAGCAGCTTAGGGACAGGGAGGAACACTGAAGCTTTCTTT
. . TRBJ1-3 TRBV28 CASSPQRASTGNTIYF TGTGCCAGCAGTCCCCAACGAGCGAGCACTGGAAACACCATATATTTT
. . TRBJ2-2 TRBV27 CASSLTTGELFF TGTGCCAGCAGTTTGACCACCGGGGAGCTGTTTTTT
. . TRBJ1-3 TRBV9 CASSRDPGSGNTIYF TGTGCCAGCAGCCGAGACCCCGGCTCTGGAAACACCATATATTTT
once TRBD1 TRBJ2-7 TRBV6-5 CATTGGSHEQYF TGTGCCACCACAGGGGGCTCCCACGAGCAGTACTTC
. . TRBJ1-1 TRBV7-2 CASSPRRGRYTEAFF TGTGCCAGCAGCCCTAGGAGGGGACGGTACACTGAAGCTTTCTTT
. . TRBJ1-1 TRBV6-5 CASSYDGNTEAFF TGTGCCAGCAGTTATGATGGGAACACTGAAGCTTTCTTT
. . TRBJ2-7 TRBV19 CASSIAWTSYEQYF TGTGCCAGTAGTATCGCTTGGACCTCCTACGAGCAGTACTTC
. . TRBJ2-7 TRBV14 CASSQVAGAEQYF TGTGCCAGCAGCCAAGTTGCGGGGGCCGAGCAGTACTTC
. TRBD1 TRBJ1-3 TRBV9 CASSVEEGQGLNTIYF TGTGCCAGCAGCGTAGAAGAAGGACAGGGGCTCAACACCATATATTTT
. TRBD1 TRBJ1-4 TRBV28 CASSSLRTGATNEKLFF TGTGCCAGCAGTTCACTGAGGACAGGGGCAACTAATGAAAAACTGTTTTTT
. . TRBJ2-7 TRBV29-1 CSVMGVRPPYEQYF TGCAGCGTGATGGGAGTCCGTCCCCCCTACGAGCAGTACTTC
. . TRBJ1-2 TRBV5-6 CASSFGTGNFNYGYTF TGTGCCAGCAGCTTTGGTACGGGAAACTTTAACTATGGCTACACCTTC
. . TRBJ2-6 TRBV10-3 CATPNPQASGANVLTF TGTGCCACCCCGAATCCCCAAGCGTCTGGGGCCAACGTCCTGACTTTC
few TRBD1 TRBJ1-1 TRBV10-3 CAISSSGTGGSEAFF TGTGCCATCAGCTCATCCGGGACAGGGGGCTCTGAAGCTTTCTTT
. . TRBJ1-3 TRBV6-5 CASSLGPRGNTIYF TGTGCCAGCAGTCTGGGCCCAAGGGGAAACACCATATATTTT
. . TRBJ2-7 TRBV28 CASSPYSEQYF TGTGCCAGCAGTCCCTACTCCGAGCAGTACTTC
. . TRBJ2-6 TRBV2 CASSARVEGANVLTF TGTGCCAGCAGTGCCCGGGTGGAGGGGGCCAACGTCCTGACTTTC
. . TRBJ1-5 TRBV28 CASTTTSQPQHF TGTGCCAGCACCACCACGAGTCAGCCCCAGCATTTT